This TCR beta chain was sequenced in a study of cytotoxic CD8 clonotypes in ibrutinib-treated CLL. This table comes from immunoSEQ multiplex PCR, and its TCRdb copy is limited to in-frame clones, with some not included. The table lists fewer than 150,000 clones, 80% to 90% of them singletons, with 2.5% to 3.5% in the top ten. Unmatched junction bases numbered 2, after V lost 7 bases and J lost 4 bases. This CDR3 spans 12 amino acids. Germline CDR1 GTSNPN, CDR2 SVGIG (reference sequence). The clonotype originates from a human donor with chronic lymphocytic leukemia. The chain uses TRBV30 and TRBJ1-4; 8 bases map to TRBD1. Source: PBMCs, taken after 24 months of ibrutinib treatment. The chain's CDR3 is CASGQDNEKLFF. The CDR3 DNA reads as TGTGCCTCGGGACAGGATAATGAAAAACTGTTTTTT.